These T cell receptor beta chains were read from a single sample in a study of blood T cells in healthy people across ages. TCRdb itself ran the 5' RACE reads through MiXCR, one entry per CDR3 protein. This sample has about 1.4 million distinct CDR3 sequences, with roughly 60% found just once. The sequenced sample consisted of blood. The receptors originated from a man younger than 35 in good health. The CDR3 runs from the conserved cysteine through the conserved F or W. D genes are given only for firm matches. Some rows have no size entry. The others give once, few or many, or a class for an expanded clone.

>TRBV12-3/TRBV12-4|few|TRBJ2-7|TRBD1
TGTGCCAGCAGTCCCGGACAGGGTACCCACGAGCAGTACTTC
CASSPGQGTHEQYF
>TRBV30|once|TRBJ2-4|TRBD2
TGTGCCTGGAAACCTAGCGGGAGGGCCTTGACCAAAAACATTCAGTACTTC
CAWKPSGRALTKNIQYF
>TRBV7-2|few|TRBJ2-1|NA
TGTGCCAGCAGCTTAGCAGGGAGGGAGCAGTTCTTC
CASSLAGREQFF
>TRBV20-1|once|TRBJ2-7|TRBD2
TGCAGTGCCCGACTAGCGGGGCGAACTCAGACCTACGAGCAGTACTTC
CSARLAGRTQTYEQYF
>TRBV5-1|NA|TRBJ2-3|NA
TGCGCCAGCAGCTTGGGTCCCCGGGGGAGCACAGATACGCAGTATTTT
CASSLGPRGSTDTQYF
>TRBV5-1|NA|TRBJ2-5|NA
TGCGCCAGCAGCTTGAAGACAGGCGGGGAGACCCAGTACTTC
CASSLKTGGETQYF
>TRBV27|NA|TRBJ1-4|NA
TGTGCCAGCAGTAATCGGTCGGTGGGTGAAAAACTGTTTTTT
CASSNRSVGEKLFF
>TRBV5-1|NA|TRBJ2-7|NA
TGCGCCAGCAGCTTGAGAGGCGAATTTGACGAGCAGTACTTC
CASSLRGEFDEQYF
>TRBV6-5|NA|TRBJ1-1|NA
TGTGCCAGCAGTTACGCCCTAAGTTCTACCCTTGAAGCTTTCTTT
CASSYALSSTLEAFF
>TRBV21-1|once|TRBJ2-3|NA
TGTGCCAGCAGCAAAGATGAGACAGGGGTTGCAGATACGCAGTATTTT
CASSKDETGVADTQYF
>TRBV14|NA|TRBJ2-3|TRBD2
TGTGCCAGCAGCCAAGCCCGATTGGGTTTACTAGCGCCCGTGGATGCGCAGTATTTT
CASSQARLGLLAPVDAQYF
>TRBV6-1|once|TRBJ1-5|NA
TGTGCCACCTATGACAGTACTCAGCCCCAGCATTTT
CATYDSTQPQHF
>TRBV12-3/TRBV12-4|NA|TRBJ1-5|NA
TGTGCCAGCAGCGACGACCGGGCTCAGCCCCAGCATTTT
CASSDDRAQPQHF
>TRBV5-1|NA|TRBJ2-1|NA
TGCGCCAGCAGCTTGGGACACAAGGTAGGAAACAATGAGCAGTTCTTC
CASSLGHKVGNNEQFF
>TRBV7-9|NA|TRBJ2-7|NA
TGTGCCAGCAGTCCCGTGGGGGATACGGACTACGAGCAGTACTTC
CASSPVGDTDYEQYF
>TRBV5-6|NA|TRBJ2-5|NA
TGTGCCAGCAGCTTAGGACAGTACAACGTCCAGCAGTACTTC
CASSLGQYNVQQYF
>TRBV9|NA|TRBJ2-1|TRBD2
TGTGCCAGCAGCGTAGTAGCGGGGACTTCCTACAATGAGCAGTTCTTC
CASSVVAGTSYNEQFF